Each of the 23 T cell receptor beta chains below was sequenced from the same sample in a study of T cell repertoires in cytomegalovirus infection (dated 2019 in TCRdb). The intended sense of this specimen's treatment or condition label: in vitro stimulation with specific CMV peptide epitopes to enrich CMV-specific T cells. TCRdb records Illumina HiSeq 1500 as the sequencer. TCRdb reworked the public reads: Q25 trimming with fastp, MiXCR clone assembly, productive beta chains retained. One record per CDR3 amino acid sequence lists the most common genes and DNA. The sample table records some 310,000 distinct CDR3 sequences; approximately 25% of these occur just once. The top ten clones comprise about an eighth of the sample. What these receptors recognize is not known. Sequenced here: cultured PBMCs, sampled from culture after CMV antigen stimulation. The receptors were sampled from a human donor in good health (CMV status not recorded). Some clones in this sample may be carry-over from other donors' samples.

This chain uses TRBV27 with TRBJ2-5, with D possibly TRBD2 on 6 matching bases. Germline assignment: CDR1 MNHEY and CDR2 SMNVEV (reference sequence). This CDR3 has 14 residues. V was shortened by 2 bases and J by 9 bases, with 16 bases between the two germline ends. The CDR3 bases are TGTGCCAGCAGTTTAAATCTCGGCCCGGGGGCCCAGTACTTC. It yields the protein CASSLNLGPGAQYF.

The gene calls are TRBV6-2 or TRBV6-3 and TRBJ2-2; D is ambiguous. CDR1 MNHEY and CDR2 SVGEGT come from the germline V gene. V lost 5 bases and J lost 3, with 10 bases in between. CDR3 length: 14 amino acids. The CDR3 region has the DNA TGTGCCAGCAGTACCCGGCCCTACACCGGGGAGCTGTTTTTT. Translation: CASSTRPYTGELFF.

The chain recombines TRBV27 with TRBJ2-5, with 7 bases identical to TRBD1. With 6 bases clipped from V and 5 bases from J, the junction kept 6 bases outside the gene matches. The CDR3 contains 13 residues. Germline loops: CDR1 MNHEY, CDR2 SMNVEV (reference sequence). CDR3 sequence reads: CASRPTTGETQYF. The CDR3 region has the DNA TGTGCCAGCAGACCGACGACAGGGGAGACCCAGTACTTC.

This rearrangement joins TRBV6-2 or TRBV6-3 to TRBJ1-1; maybe TRBD1 (6 bases). The V gene lost 6 bases and the J gene lost 7 bases, with 9 bases spanning the gap. CDR3 size: 11 residues. Germline CDR1 MNHEY, CDR2 SVGEGT. The CDR3 reads CASSQTGEAFF. The CDR3 nucleotides are TGTGCCAGCAGCCAGACAGGTGAAGCTTTCTTT.

Comment on this clonotype: A read error is likely, as this CDR3 ends without the conserved phenylalanine or tryptophan. The chain combines TRBV12-3 or TRBV12-4 with TRBJ2-7; TRBD1 agrees at 9 bases. The CDR3 sequence is 15 residues long. V lost 6 bases and J lost 1; bases outside the gene matches: 7. This CDR3 reads CASSRGQGLSYEQYL. The CDR3, as DNA: TGTGCCAGCAGCCGTGGACAGGGGTTGTCCTACGAGCAGTACTTA.

The chain recombines TRBV5-1 with TRBJ2-5, with TRBD2 matching over 8 bases. J gave up 1 base and V 7 bases, and 9 bases lay outside the gene matches. The V gene's germline CDR1 is SGHRS and CDR2 YFSETQ. The CDR3 is 15 amino acids. The CDR3 reads CASRGLAVIQETQYF. The CDR3 DNA follows: TGCGCCAGCCGCGGACTAGCTGTGATCCAAGAGACCCAGTACTTC.

This clonotype came up many times. This sequence joins TRBV4-1 and TRBJ2-7; either TRBD1 or TRBD2 may supply D (5 bases each). V lost 8 bases, J lost 3 bases, and 17 bases lay in between. This CDR3 contains 14 residues. CDR1 and CDR2 (germline): MGHRA, YSYEKL. CDR3 in DNA: TGCGCCAGCCCATACGGGACGACATGCTACGAGCAGTACTTC. It codes for CASPYGTTCYEQYF.

This clonotype was picked up a small number of times. The chain employs TRBV7-9 and TRBJ2-3; D possibly corresponds to TRBD2 (6 bases). The CDR3 runs 17 residues. Germline CDR1 is SEHNR and CDR2 is FQNEAQ (reference sequence). V was trimmed by 1 base and J by 1 base, leaving 15 bases between them. The CDR3 reads CASSLVGGGFGTDTQYF. The CDR3 DNA sequence: TGTGCCAGCAGCTTAGTCGGGGGAGGATTCGGCACAGATACGCAGTATTTT.

The chain recombines TRBV18 with TRBJ1-5, with D uncertain. The CDR3 extends over 13 amino acids. Between the trimmed V and J ends, which lost 3 bases and 5 bases, there was a span of 8 bases. Looked up from germline, CDR1 is KGHSH and CDR2 is LQKENI. DNA for the CDR3: TGTGCCAGCTCACCGGAAATGGATCAGCCCCAGCATTTT. Translation gives CASSPEMDQPQHF. Supplemented by reference TRBV18 and TRBJ1-5, the full variable domain reads NAGVMQNPRHLVRRRGQEARLRCSPMKGHSHVYWYRQLPEEGLKFMVYLQKENIIDESGMPKERFSAEFPKEGPSILRIQQVVRGDSAAYFCASSPEMDQPQHFGDGTRLSIL.

This clonotype has more than one count but fewer than ten. The J gene is TRBJ2-1, the V gene TRBV29-1, with TRBD2 identical over 14 bases. This CDR3 is 16 amino acids long. Germline V CDR1 and CDR2: SQVTM, ANQGSEA. V gave up 4 bases and J gave up 0 bases; unmatched junction bases: 2. CDR3 residues: CSVVGLAGGSYNEQFF. The DNA for the CDR3 is TGCAGCGTTGTCGGACTAGCGGGAGGCTCCTACAATGAGCAGTTCTTC.

The V and J genes are TRBV10-3 and TRBJ1-2; D unresolved. V was trimmed by 0 bases and J by 0 bases, leaving 11 bases between them. Germline V gene lookup returns CDR1 ENHRY and CDR2 SYGVKD. This CDR3 comprises 16 residues. The CDR3 DNA reads TGTGCCATCAGTGAGTCGACCATGGATGCTAACTATGGCTACACCTTC. This gives the protein CAISESTMDANYGYTF.

The rearrangement uses TRBV18 and TRBJ2-1, with unresolved D. CDR3 length: 13 amino acids. V was trimmed by 5 bases and J by 5 bases, leaving 10 bases between them. CDR1 is KGHSH, CDR2 LQKENI, per germline. For the CDR3, the DNA is TGTGCCAGCTCAGGGTCAAGAGACAATGAGCAGTTCTTC. Amino acids: CASSGSRDNEQFF.

This clonotype came up a few times. The J gene is TRBJ2-3, the V gene TRBV7-2; perhaps D is TRBD1 or TRBD2 (6 bases each). The V gene lost 4 bases and the J gene lost 0 bases, with 11 bases spanning the gap. The CDR3 loop spans 15 amino acids. The germline gives CDR1 SGHTA, CDR2 FQGNSA. Written as DNA, the CDR3 is TGTGCCAGCAGCTCCGGGGGCGGTAGCACAGATACGCAGTATTTT. This gives the protein CASSSGGGSTDTQYF.

This clonotype occurred a few times. The chain is built from TRBV5-6 and TRBJ2-1, with 9 positions matching TRBD2. J lost 0 bases, V lost 5 bases, and 15 bases had no gene match. Germline-derived CDR1 and CDR2 are SGHDT and YYEEEE. The CDR3 runs to 19 residues. For the CDR3, the DNA is TGTGCCAGCAGATCCAACCCTAGCGGGGATTTGAGCTCCTACAATGAGCAGTTCTTC. Amino acids: CASRSNPSGDLSSYNEQFF.

The genes are TRBV19 and TRBJ2-1, with a tentative D call TRBD2 (6 bases). V shed 4 bases and J shed 0 bases, with 7 bases lying between them. This CDR3 contains 14 residues. Germline V gives CDR1 LNHDA, CDR2 SQIVND (reference sequence). CDR3 DNA: TGTGCCAGTAGTAAGCGGGTCTCCTACAATGAGCAGTTCTTC. The encoded protein is CASSKRVSYNEQFF.

This clonotype was counted many times. CDR3 sequence reads: CASSLKRDYEQYV. CDR3 sequence (DNA): TGTGCCAGCAGCTTAAAAAGGGACTACGAGCAGTACGTC. The V and J genes are TRBV7-8 and TRBJ2-7; D gene uncertain. V lost 2 bases and J 3 bases, leaving 8 bases between the germline ends. The CDR3 spans 13 residues. CDR1 is SGHVS, CDR2 FQNEAQ, per germline.

The V and J genes are TRBV5-6 and TRBJ1-5, with a tentative D call TRBD1 (6 bases). The V end was cut by 0 bases, the J end by 1 base, with 11 bases between. The CDR3 loop spans 16 amino acids. Germline loops: CDR1 SGHDT, CDR2 YYEEEE. CDR3: CASSLAGQGSNQPQHF. The CDR3 DNA sequence: TGTGCCAGCAGCTTGGCCGGCCAGGGGAGCAATCAGCCCCAGCATTTT. Complete variable domain (other parts from reference TRBV5-6 and TRBJ1-5): DAGVTQSPTHLIKTRGQQVTLRCSPKSGHDTVSWYQQALGQGPQFIFQYYEEEERQRGNFPDRFSGHQFPNYSSELNVNALLLGDSALYLCASSLAGQGSNQPQHFGDGTRLSIL.

This clonotype is a singleton in its sample. V and J are TRBV23-1 and TRBJ1-5; D remains ambiguous. TRBV23-1 qualifies as an ORF whose function is uncertain. This CDR3 comprises 18 residues. Between the trimmed V and J ends, which lost 2 bases and 1 base, there was a span of 18 bases. CDR3 in amino acids: CASSQRIAGVQSNQPQHF. The CDR3 bases are TGCGCCAGCAGTCAACGTATCGCGGGAGTCCAGAGCAATCAGCCCCAGCATTTT.

This clonotype was recorded many times. The rearrangement uses TRBV18 and TRBJ2-1, with 13 positions matching TRBD2. The CDR3 extends over 15 amino acids. With V trimmed by 3 bases and J by 7 bases, 3 bases remained unmatched. The V gene's germline CDR1 is KGHSH and CDR2 LQKENI. This chain's CDR3 is CASSPGTSGINEQFF. The DNA of the CDR3 is TGTGCCAGCTCACCGGGGACTAGCGGGATAAATGAGCAGTTCTTC.

The chain uses TRBV7-6 and TRBJ2-5, with D maybe TRBD1 (5 bases). The germline gives CDR1 SGHVS, CDR2 FNYEAQ. V lost 5 bases to trimming and J lost 5 bases, with 12 bases between them. This CDR3 is 13 amino acids long. The CDR3 DNA is TGTGCCAGCAGCCCCCAGGGTCCGGAGACCCAGTACTTC. It translates to CASSPQGPETQYF.

The rearrangement joins TRBV20-1 to TRBJ2-7, with D tentatively TRBD1 (6 bases). V gave up 3 bases and J gave up 2 bases, with 11 bases separating them. Per the germline V gene, CDR1 is DFQATT and CDR2 is SNEGSKA (reference sequence). The CDR3 has 13 amino acids. The CDR3 DNA follows: TGCAGTGCTAGTGGGACAAACGCCTACGAGCAGTACTTC. Its translation is CSASGTNAYEQYF.

This clonotype was seen only a few times. The genes are TRBV6-1 and TRBJ2-2; D gene ambiguous. V gave up 5 bases and J gave up 0 bases, with 7 bases separating them. The V gene's germline CDR1 is MNHNS and CDR2 SASEGT. The CDR3 consists of 14 residues. The DNA for the CDR3 is TGTGCCAGCAGTTCGTCGCCGAACACCGGGGAGCTGTTTTTT. Its protein product is CASSSSPNTGELFF.

The chain joins TRBV20-1 to TRBJ2-7; possible D gene TRBD2, 6 bases. Trimming took off 2 bases at V and 3 bases at J, with 20 bases between the two ends. Germline loops: CDR1 DFQATT, CDR2 SNEGSKA (reference sequence). CDR3 length equals 16 residues. The CDR3 loop reads CSARPRLASEYYEQYF. CDR3 DNA sequence: TGCAGTGCTAGACCACGTCTGGCTAGCGAGTACTACGAGCAGTACTTC.